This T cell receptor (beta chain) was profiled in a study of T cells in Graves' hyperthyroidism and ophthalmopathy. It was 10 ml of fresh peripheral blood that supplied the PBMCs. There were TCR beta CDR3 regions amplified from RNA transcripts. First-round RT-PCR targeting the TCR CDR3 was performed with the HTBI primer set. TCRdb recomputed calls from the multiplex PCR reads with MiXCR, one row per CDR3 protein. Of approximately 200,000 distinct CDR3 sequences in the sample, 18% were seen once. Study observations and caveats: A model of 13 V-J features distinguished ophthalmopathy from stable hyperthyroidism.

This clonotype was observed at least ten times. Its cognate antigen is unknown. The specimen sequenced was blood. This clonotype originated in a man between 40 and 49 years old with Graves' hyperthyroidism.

The CDR3 DNA reads as TGTGCCAGCAGTGAAGACAGGGGGCGTTTCGGTGAAAAACTGTTTTTT. It yields the protein CASSEDRGRFGEKLFF. V is TRBV6-1 and J is TRBJ1-4, with 9 bases identical to TRBD1. There are 16 residues in the CDR3. CDR1 MNHNS and CDR2 SASEGT come from the germline V gene. V was pared by 1 base and J by 7 bases, with 7 bases of the junction left unmatched.